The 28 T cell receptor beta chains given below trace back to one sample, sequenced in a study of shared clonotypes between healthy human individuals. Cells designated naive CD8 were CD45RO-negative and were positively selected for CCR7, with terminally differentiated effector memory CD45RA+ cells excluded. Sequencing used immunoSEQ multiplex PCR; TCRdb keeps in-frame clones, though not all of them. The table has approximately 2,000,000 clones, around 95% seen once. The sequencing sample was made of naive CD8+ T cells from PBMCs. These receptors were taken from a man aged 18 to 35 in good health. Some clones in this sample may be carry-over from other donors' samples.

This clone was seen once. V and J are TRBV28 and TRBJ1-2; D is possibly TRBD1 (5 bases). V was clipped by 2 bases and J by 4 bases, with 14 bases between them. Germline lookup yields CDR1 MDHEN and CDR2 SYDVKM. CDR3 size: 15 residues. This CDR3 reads CASSLSSRTGYGYTF. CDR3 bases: TGTGCCAGCAGTTTAAGCTCACGAACAGGCTATGGCTACACCTTC.

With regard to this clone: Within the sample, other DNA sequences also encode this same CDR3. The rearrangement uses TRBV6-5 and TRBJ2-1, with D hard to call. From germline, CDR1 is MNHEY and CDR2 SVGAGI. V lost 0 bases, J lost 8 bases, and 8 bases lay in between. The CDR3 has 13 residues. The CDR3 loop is CASSYSSRDEQFF. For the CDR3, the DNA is TGTGCCAGCAGTTACTCGAGTCGCGATGAGCAGTTCTTC.

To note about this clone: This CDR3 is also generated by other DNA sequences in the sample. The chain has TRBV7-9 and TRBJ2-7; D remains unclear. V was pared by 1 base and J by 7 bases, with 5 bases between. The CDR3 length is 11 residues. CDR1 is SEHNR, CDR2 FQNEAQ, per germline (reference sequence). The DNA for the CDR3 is TGTGCCAGCAGCTTAGTTGCGGAGCAGTACTTC. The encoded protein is CASSLVAEQYF.

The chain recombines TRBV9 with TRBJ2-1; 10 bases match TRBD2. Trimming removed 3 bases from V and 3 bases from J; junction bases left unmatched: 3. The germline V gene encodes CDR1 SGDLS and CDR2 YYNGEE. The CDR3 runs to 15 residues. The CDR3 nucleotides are TGTGCCAGCAGCGGACAGCGGGAGGGCTACAATGAGCAGTTCTTC. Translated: CASSGQREGYNEQFF.

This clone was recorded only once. CDR3 residues: CATGGTGVGVGTEAFF. The CDR3 region has the DNA TGTGCCACAGGCGGGACAGGGGTTGGGGTAGGCACTGAAGCTTTCTTT. The chain links TRBV10-3 to TRBJ1-1; 10 nucleotides align to TRBD1. With 10 bases clipped from V and 4 bases from J, the junction kept 15 bases outside the gene matches. CDR3 size: 16 residues. Germline V lookup: CDR1 ENHRY, CDR2 SYGVKD.

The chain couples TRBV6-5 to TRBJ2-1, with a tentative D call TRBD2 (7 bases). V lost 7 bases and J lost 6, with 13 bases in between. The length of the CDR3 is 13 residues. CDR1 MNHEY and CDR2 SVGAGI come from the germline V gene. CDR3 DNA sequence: TGTGCCAGCACATCGGGGGGCATCAATGAGCAGTTCTTC. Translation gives CASTSGGINEQFF.

The CDR3 DNA sequence: TGTGCTAGTGGTTTGGGACGCCACGAGCAGTTCTTC. Translation gives CASGLGRHEQFF. The chain carries TRBV12-5 and TRBJ2-1, with D uncertain. This CDR3 is built from 12 residues. Trimming removed 1 base from V and 10 bases from J, with 8 bases in between. Looked up from germline, CDR1 is LGHNT and CDR2 is FRNRAP.

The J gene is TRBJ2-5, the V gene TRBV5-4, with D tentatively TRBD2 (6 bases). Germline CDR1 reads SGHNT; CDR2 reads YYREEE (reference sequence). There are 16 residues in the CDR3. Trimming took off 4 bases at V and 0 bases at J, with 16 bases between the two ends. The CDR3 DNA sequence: TGTGCCAGCAGCCGGTGGGGCGGGAAAGACCAAGAGACCCAGTACTTC. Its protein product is CASSRWGGKDQETQYF.

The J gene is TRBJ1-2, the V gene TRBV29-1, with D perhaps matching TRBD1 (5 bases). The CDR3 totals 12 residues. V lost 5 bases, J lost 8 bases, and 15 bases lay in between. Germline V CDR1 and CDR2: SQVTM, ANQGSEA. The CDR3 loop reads CSVRLGAWGYTF. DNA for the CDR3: TGCAGCGTTAGACTCGGGGCCTGGGGCTACACCTTC. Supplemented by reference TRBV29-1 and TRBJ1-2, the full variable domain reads SAVISQKPSRDICQRGTSLTIQCQVDSQVTMMFWYRQQPGQSLTLIATANQGSEATYESGFVIDKFPISRPNLTFSTLTVSNMSPEDSSIYLCSVRLGAWGYTFGSGTRLTVV.

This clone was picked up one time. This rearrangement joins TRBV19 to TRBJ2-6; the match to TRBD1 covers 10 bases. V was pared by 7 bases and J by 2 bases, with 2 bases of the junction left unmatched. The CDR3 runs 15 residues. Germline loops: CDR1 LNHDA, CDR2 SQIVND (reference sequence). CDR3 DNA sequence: TGTGCCAGTAAGGACAGGGGGGCTGGGGCCAACGTCCTGACTTTC. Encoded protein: CASKDRGAGANVLTF. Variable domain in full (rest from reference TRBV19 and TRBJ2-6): DGGITQSPKYLFRKEGQNVTLSCEQNLNHDAMYWYRQDPGQGLRLIYYSQIVNDFQKGDIAEGYSVSREKKESFPLTVTSAQKNPTAFYLCASKDRGAGANVLTFGAGSRLTVL.

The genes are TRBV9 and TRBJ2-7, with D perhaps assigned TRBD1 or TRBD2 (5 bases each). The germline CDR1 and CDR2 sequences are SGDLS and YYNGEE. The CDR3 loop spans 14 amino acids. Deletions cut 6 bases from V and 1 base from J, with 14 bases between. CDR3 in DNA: TGTGCCAGCACCCCGGGGACCTCGTCCTACGAGCAGTACTTC. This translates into CASTPGTSSYEQYF.

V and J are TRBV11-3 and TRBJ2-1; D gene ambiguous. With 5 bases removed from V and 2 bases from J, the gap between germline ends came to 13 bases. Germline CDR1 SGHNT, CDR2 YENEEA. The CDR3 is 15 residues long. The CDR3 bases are TGTGCCAGCAGCCCGGTTAGGGCCGCCTACAATGAGCAGTTCTTC. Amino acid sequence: CASSPVRAAYNEQFF.

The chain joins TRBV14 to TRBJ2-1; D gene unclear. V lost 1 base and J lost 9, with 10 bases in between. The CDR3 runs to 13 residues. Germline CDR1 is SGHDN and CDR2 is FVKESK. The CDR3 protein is CASSQVWRSEQFF. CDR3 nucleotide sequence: TGTGCCAGCAGCCAAGTCTGGCGGAGTGAGCAGTTCTTC.

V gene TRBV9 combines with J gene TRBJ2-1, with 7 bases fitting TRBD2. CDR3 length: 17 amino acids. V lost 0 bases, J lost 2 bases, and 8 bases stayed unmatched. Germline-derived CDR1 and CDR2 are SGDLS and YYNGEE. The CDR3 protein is CASSVGRGLSAYNEQFF. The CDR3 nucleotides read TGTGCCAGCAGCGTAGGAAGGGGACTATCGGCCTACAATGAGCAGTTCTTC. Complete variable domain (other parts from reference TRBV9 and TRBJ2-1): DSGVTQTPKHLITATGQRVTLRCSPRSGDLSVYWYQQSLDQGLQFLIQYYNGEERAKGNILERFSAQQFPDLHSELNLSSLELGDSALYFCASSVGRGLSAYNEQFFGPGTRLTVL.

The CDR3 nucleotides are TGTGCCAGCAGTAAAGGGACAGGGGAGTACAATGAGCAGTTCTTC. Its protein product is CASSKGTGEYNEQFF. This rearrangement joins TRBV25-1 to TRBJ2-1; TRBD1 agrees at 10 bases. V lost 5 bases and J lost 4; bases outside the gene matches: 5. The CDR3 has 15 residues. Germline V gene lookup returns CDR1 MGHDK and CDR2 SYGVNS. Drawing the rest from reference TRBV25-1 and TRBJ2-1, the complete variable domain is EADIYQTPRYLVIGTGKKITLECSQTMGHDKMYWYQQDPGMELHLIHYSYGVNSTEKGDLSSESTVSRIRTEHFPLTLESARPSHTSQYLCASSKGTGEYNEQFFGPGTRLTVL.

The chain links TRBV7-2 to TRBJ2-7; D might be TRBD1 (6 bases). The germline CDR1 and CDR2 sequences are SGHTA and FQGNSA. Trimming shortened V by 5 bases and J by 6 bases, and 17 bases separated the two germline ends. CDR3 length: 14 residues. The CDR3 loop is CASSPRTGSREQYF. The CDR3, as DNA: TGTGCCAGCAGCCCGAGAACAGGGTCCCGCGAGCAGTACTTC.

The CDR3 sequence is CASSLAGALIEQYF. The CDR3 DNA reads TGCGCCAGCAGCTTGGCAGGGGCCTTAATCGAGCAGTACTTC. This chain links TRBV5-1 with TRBJ2-7; D may be TRBD1 (6 bases). Germline assignment: CDR1 SGHRS and CDR2 YFSETQ. This CDR3 contains 14 residues. The germline V and J ends were trimmed by 0 bases and 6 bases, with 13 bases remaining between them.

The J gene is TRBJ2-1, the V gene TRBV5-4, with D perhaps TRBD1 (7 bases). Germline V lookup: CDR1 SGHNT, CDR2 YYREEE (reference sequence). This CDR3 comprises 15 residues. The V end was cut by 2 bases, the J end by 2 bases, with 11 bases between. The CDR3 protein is CASSFQGGAYNEQFF. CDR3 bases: TGTGCCAGCAGCTTCCAGGGGGGAGCCTACAATGAGCAGTTCTTC.

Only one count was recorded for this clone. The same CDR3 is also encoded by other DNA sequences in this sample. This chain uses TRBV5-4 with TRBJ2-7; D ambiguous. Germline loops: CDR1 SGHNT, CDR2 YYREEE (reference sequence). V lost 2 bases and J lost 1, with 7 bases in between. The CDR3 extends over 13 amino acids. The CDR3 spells CASSLGRSYEQYF. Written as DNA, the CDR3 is TGTGCCAGCAGCTTAGGCAGGTCCTACGAGCAGTACTTC.

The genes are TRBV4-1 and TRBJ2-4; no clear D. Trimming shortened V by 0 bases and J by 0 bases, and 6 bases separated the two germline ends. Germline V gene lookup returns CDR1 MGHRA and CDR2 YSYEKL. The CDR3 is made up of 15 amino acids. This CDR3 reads CASSQDWTAKNIQYF. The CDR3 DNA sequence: TGCGCCAGCAGCCAAGACTGGACAGCCAAAAACATTCAGTACTTC.

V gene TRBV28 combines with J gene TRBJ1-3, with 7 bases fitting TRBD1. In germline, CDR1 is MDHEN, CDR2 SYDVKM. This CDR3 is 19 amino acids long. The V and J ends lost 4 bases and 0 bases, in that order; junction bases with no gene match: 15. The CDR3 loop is CASSYGTASTGFSGNTIYF. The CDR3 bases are TGTGCCAGCAGTTACGGGACAGCATCGACCGGGTTCTCTGGAAACACCATATATTTT.

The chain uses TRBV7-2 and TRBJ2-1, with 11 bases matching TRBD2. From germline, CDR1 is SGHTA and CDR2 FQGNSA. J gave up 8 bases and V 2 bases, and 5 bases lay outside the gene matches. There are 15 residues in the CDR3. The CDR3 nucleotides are TGTGCCAGCAGCTTAATAACTAGCGGGAGCCATGAGCAGTTCTTC. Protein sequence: CASSLITSGSHEQFF.

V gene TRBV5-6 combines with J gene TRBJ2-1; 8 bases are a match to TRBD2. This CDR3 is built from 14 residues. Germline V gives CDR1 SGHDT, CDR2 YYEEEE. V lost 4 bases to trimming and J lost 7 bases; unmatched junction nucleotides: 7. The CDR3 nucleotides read TGTGCCAGCAGCGGACCGGGACTAGGGAATGAGCAGTTCTTC. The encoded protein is CASSGPGLGNEQFF.

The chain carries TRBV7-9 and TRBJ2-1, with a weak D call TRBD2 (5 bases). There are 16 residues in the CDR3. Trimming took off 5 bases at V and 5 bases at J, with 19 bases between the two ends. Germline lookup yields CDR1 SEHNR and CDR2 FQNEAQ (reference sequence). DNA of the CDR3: TGTGCCAGCAGCGCCGACGAGGGTGGGATCGACAATGAGCAGTTCTTC. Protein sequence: CASSADEGGIDNEQFF.

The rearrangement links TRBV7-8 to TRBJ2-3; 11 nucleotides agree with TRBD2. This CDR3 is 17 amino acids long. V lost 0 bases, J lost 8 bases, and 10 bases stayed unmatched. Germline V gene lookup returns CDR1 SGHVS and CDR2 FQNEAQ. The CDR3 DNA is TGTGCCAGCAGCTTAGCCTGGCTAGCGGGGGGCCAGAGTACGCAGTATTTT. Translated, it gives CASSLAWLAGGQSTQYF.

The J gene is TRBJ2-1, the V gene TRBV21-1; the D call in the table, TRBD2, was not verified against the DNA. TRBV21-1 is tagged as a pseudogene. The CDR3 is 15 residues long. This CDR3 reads CASSKSRDYYNEQFF. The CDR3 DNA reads TGTGCCAGCAGCAAGAGCCGGGACTACTACAATGAGCAGTTCTTC.

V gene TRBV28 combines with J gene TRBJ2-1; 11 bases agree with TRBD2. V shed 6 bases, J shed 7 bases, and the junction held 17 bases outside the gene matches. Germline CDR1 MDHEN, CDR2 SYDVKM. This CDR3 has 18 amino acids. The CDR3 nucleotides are TGTGCCAGCAGCCTGAACTGGGGAGTAGCGGGAGGGCGGAATGAGCAGTTCTTC. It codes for CASSLNWGVAGGRNEQFF.

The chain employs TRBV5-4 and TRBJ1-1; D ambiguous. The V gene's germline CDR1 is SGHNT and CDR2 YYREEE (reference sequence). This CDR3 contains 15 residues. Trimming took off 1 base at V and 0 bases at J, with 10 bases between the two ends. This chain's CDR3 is CASSLKREMNTEAFF. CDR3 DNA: TGTGCCAGCAGCTTGAAAAGGGAGATGAACACTGAAGCTTTCTTT. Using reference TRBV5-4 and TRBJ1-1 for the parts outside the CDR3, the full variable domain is ETGVTQSPTHLIKTRGQQVTLRCSSQSGHNTVSWYQQALGQGPQFIFQYYREEENGRGNFPPRFSGLQFPNYSSELNVNALELDDSALYLCASSLKREMNTEAFFGQGTRLTVV.